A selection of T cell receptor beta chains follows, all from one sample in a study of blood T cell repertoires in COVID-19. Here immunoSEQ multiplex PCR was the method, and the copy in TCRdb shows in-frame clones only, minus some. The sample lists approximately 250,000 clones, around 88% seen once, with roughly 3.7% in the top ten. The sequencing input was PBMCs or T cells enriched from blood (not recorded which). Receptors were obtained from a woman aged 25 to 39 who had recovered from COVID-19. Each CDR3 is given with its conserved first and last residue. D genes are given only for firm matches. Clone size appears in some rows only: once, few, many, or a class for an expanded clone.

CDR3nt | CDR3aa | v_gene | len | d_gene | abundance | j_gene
TGTGCCAGCAGCCGGGGGGTCACCACCAATGGCTACACCTTC | CASSRGVTTNGYTF | TRBV28 | 14 | NA | NA | TRBJ1-2
TGTGCCAGCAGTTCCGGGACAGCGCGTTATAGCAATCAGCCCCAGCATTTT | CASSSGTARYSNQPQHF | TRBV28 | 17 | TRBD1 | NA | TRBJ1-5
TGTGCCAGCAGCCCCCGACAGGGGGTACGAACTGAAGCTTTCTTT | CASSPRQGVRTEAFF | TRBV9 | 15 | TRBD1 | NA | TRBJ1-1
TGCGCCAGCACCTTCTCGGGGCTAGCGTCGAACAATGAGCAGTTCTTC | CASTFSGLASNNEQFF | TRBV5-1 | 16 | NA | NA | TRBJ2-1
TGTGCCAGCAGTTACAGAGCCACCGGGGAGCTGTTTTTT | CASSYRATGELFF | TRBV6-2/TRBV6-3 | 13 | NA | NA | TRBJ2-2
TGCGCCAGCAGCCAAGAAGGGACAGGGCTGGGCTATGGCTACACCTTC | CASSQEGTGLGYGYTF | TRBV4-3 | 16 | TRBD1 | NA | TRBJ1-2
TGCGCCAGCCGCAGGGGGCTCCAGACTGAAGCTTTCTTT | CASRRGLQTEAFF | TRBV10-2 | 13 | TRBD1 | NA | TRBJ1-1
TGTGCCAGCAGGGACACTAGCGGGGGATCCTACAATGAGCAGTTCTTC | CASRDTSGGSYNEQFF | TRBV28 | 16 | TRBD2 | NA | TRBJ2-1
TGTGCCAGCAGTCCCGGGGCCTACGAGCAGTACTTC | CASSPGAYEQYF | TRBV6-5 | 12 | NA | NA | TRBJ2-7
TGCATGAGCAGGGAGAACACTGAAGCTTTCTTT | CMSRENTEAFF | TRBV20-1 | 11 | NA | NA | TRBJ1-1
TGCGCCAGCAGTCACAGGGGGTCACTTGAAGCTTTCTTT | CASSHRGSLEAFF | TRBV4-3 | 13 | TRBD1 | NA | TRBJ1-1
TGTGCCAGCAGCGCTCGGGACACGTATGGCTACACCTTC | CASSARDTYGYTF | TRBV9 | 13 | NA | NA | TRBJ1-2
TGTGCCAGCAGCTTAGGGCAGGTTGCCTACGAGCAGTACTTC | CASSLGQVAYEQYF | TRBV7-9 | 14 | NA | NA | TRBJ2-7
TGCGCCAGCAGCTTGGTAACTAGCGGATCAGATACGCAGTATTTT | CASSLVTSGSDTQYF | TRBV5-1 | 15 | TRBD2 | NA | TRBJ2-3
TGCGCCAGCAGCTTGGAACAGTACAATGAGCAGTTCTTC | CASSLEQYNEQFF | TRBV5-1 | 13 | NA | NA | TRBJ2-1
TGTGCCAGTAGTCTCGGGACAGCTCCCTATGGCTACACCTTC | CASSLGTAPYGYTF | TRBV19 | 14 | TRBD1 | NA | TRBJ1-2
TGTGCCAGCAGTTTCGGGAATAATGAGCAGTTCTTC | CASSFGNNEQFF | TRBV12-3/TRBV12-4 | 12 | NA | NA | TRBJ2-1
TGTGCCAGTAGTATAGGGACAGGATATGGCTACACCTTC | CASSIGTGYGYTF | TRBV19 | 13 | TRBD1 | NA | TRBJ1-2
TGTGCCAGCAGCCAAGATTGGCGGCGGACAGGGGGCAACTGGAACACTGAAGCTTTCTTT | CASSQDWRRTGGNWNTEAFF | TRBV3-1/TRBV3-2 | 20 | TRBD1 | NA | TRBJ1-1
TGTGCCAGCAGCTTAGGACAGGGCGTTGGCAATCAGCCCCAGCATTTT | CASSLGQGVGNQPQHF | TRBV7-2 | 16 | TRBD1 | NA | TRBJ1-5
TGTGCCAGCAGCTTAGGTAGCGCTTCTAATGAAAAACTGTTTTTT | CASSLGSASNEKLFF | TRBV7-2 | 15 | NA | NA | TRBJ1-4
TGTGCCAGCAGCTCGGTCGCTAGATTGAACACTGAAGCTTTCTTT | CASSSVARLNTEAFF | TRBV5-8 | 15 | NA | NA | TRBJ1-1
TGTGCCACCGAAAGCAATACAGGGCCCACCGGGGAGCTGTTTTTT | CATESNTGPTGELFF | TRBV11-2 | 15 | NA | NA | TRBJ2-2
TGTGCCAGCTCTCCCCCGGGCACAGATACGCAGTATTTT | CASSPPGTDTQYF | TRBV18 | 13 | NA | NA | TRBJ2-3
TGCGCCAGCAGCCAAGATTGGGGCGGGAGCTCCTACGAGCAGTACTTC | CASSQDWGGSSYEQYF | TRBV4-3 | 16 | TRBD2 | NA | TRBJ2-7
TGTGCCACCAGTGATTACCCGACAGGCCCCTCTGGGGCCAACGTCCTGACTTTC | CATSDYPTGPSGANVLTF | TRBV24-1 | 18 | NA | NA | TRBJ2-6
TGTGCCAGCAGCGTAGGTCAGGGTAGGGCAGATACGCAGTATTTT | CASSVGQGRADTQYF | TRBV9 | 15 | NA | NA | TRBJ2-3
TGTGCCAGCAGTCCCCGGGGGAATACCCCCTGGGAGCAGTACTTC | CASSPRGNTPWEQYF | TRBV28 | 15 | NA | once | TRBJ2-7
TGTGCCACCTACCTCCCCCGGAGTTCCTACAATGAGCAGTTCTTC | CATYLPRSSYNEQFF | TRBV28 | 15 | NA | once | TRBJ2-1
TGCAGCGTTGCCCCGGGACAGGGCGACTATGGCTACACCTTC | CSVAPGQGDYGYTF | TRBV29-1 | 14 | TRBD1 | NA | TRBJ1-2
TGTGCCAGCTGGTCAGTGAACACTGAAGCTTTCTTT | CASWSVNTEAFF | TRBV27 | 12 | NA | NA | TRBJ1-1
TGCGCCAGCAGCCAAGAGAGCTGGGGGCAAGCTTTCTTT | CASSQESWGQAFF | TRBV4-1 | 13 | NA | once | TRBJ1-1
TGTGCCAGCACCGACGGGACAGGGACCAATCAGCCCCAGCATTTT | CASTDGTGTNQPQHF | TRBV6-5 | 15 | TRBD1 | NA | TRBJ1-5
TGTGCCAGCTCACCACCGTCGGTCAATGAGCAGTTCTTC | CASSPPSVNEQFF | TRBV18 | 13 | NA | NA | TRBJ2-1
TGCGCCAGCAGCCAAGATCTGGGGGGGACGAACACCGGGGAGCTGTTTTTT | CASSQDLGGTNTGELFF | TRBV4-3 | 17 | TRBD2 | NA | TRBJ2-2
TGTGCCAGCAGCCCAAACAGGGGCTATCAGCCCCAGCATTTT | CASSPNRGYQPQHF | TRBV5-6 | 14 | TRBD1 | NA | TRBJ1-5
TGTGCCAGCAGGCCTACAACAGGGGGCGCGCGCAATGAGCAGTTCTTC | CASRPTTGGARNEQFF | TRBV7-3 | 16 | TRBD1 | NA | TRBJ2-1
TGTGCCAGTAGTTGGGGGACAGGCGCTAACTATGGCTACACCTTC | CASSWGTGANYGYTF | TRBV19 | 15 | TRBD1 | NA | TRBJ1-2
TGTGCCAGCAGCCCAGGGACTAGCGGCCGCACAGATACGCAGTATTTT | CASSPGTSGRTDTQYF | TRBV11-3 | 16 | TRBD2 | NA | TRBJ2-3
TGTGCCAGCAGTTTTTACGGGGACAGGGTGATGAACACTGAAGCTTTCTTT | CASSFYGDRVMNTEAFF | TRBV28 | 17 | TRBD1 | NA | TRBJ1-1
TGCGCCAGCAGCCTGAAGGACAGGGCCACCTACGAGCAGTACTTC | CASSLKDRATYEQYF | TRBV5-1 | 15 | TRBD1 | NA | TRBJ2-7
TGTGCCAGCAGGGACGGGACAGAGGGTCAGCCCCAGCATTTT | CASRDGTEGQPQHF | TRBV28 | 14 | TRBD1 | NA | TRBJ1-5
TGTGCCAGCAGCCTCAATTCACCCCTCCACTTT | CASSLNSPLHF | TRBV7-2 | 11 | NA | NA | TRBJ1-6
TGTGCCAGCAGCGAAGAAGGGGGGGCGAAAGGCTACACCTTC | CASSEEGGAKGYTF | TRBV6-4 | 14 | NA | NA | TRBJ1-2
TGTGCCAGCAGCCTAAACACCGGGGAGCTGTTTTTT | CASSLNTGELFF | TRBV7-8 | 12 | NA | NA | TRBJ2-2
TGTGCCAGCGGCCTCTCGGGCGGGATCATCACAGATACGCAGTATTTT | CASGLSGGIITDTQYF | TRBV6-2/TRBV6-3 | 16 | NA | few | TRBJ2-3
TGTGCCAGCAGTTTATGGCAGGCAGACTATGGCTACACCTTC | CASSLWQADYGYTF | TRBV28 | 14 | NA | NA | TRBJ1-2